Described below is a single T cell receptor beta chain sequence and its context. In the original processing: Amplification of reference gene primers provided the estimated nucleated cell counts. Profiled with immunoSEQ multiplex PCR; TCRdb holds only in-frame clones, not every one. The V and J calls and the clone size are those of that table, but D and trimming were determined from the DNA. The sample has 160,000 or so clones; 80% are singletons. The entry originates in a study of blood T cell repertoires in COVID-19. Trimming removed 7 bases at V and 4 bases at J, with 10 bases between. Germline V lookup: CDR1 LNHDA, CDR2 SQIVND (reference sequence). CDR3 size: 12 residues.

The sequenced material came from PBMCs or T cells enriched from blood (not recorded which). The sequence derives from a man aged 35-49 years who had recovered from COVID-19. This chain links TRBV19 with TRBJ1-1; possibly TRBD1 for D (6 bases). The CDR3 sequence is CASTGVSTEAFF. DNA of the CDR3: TGTGCCAGTACAGGGGTGTCCACTGAAGCTTTCTTT.